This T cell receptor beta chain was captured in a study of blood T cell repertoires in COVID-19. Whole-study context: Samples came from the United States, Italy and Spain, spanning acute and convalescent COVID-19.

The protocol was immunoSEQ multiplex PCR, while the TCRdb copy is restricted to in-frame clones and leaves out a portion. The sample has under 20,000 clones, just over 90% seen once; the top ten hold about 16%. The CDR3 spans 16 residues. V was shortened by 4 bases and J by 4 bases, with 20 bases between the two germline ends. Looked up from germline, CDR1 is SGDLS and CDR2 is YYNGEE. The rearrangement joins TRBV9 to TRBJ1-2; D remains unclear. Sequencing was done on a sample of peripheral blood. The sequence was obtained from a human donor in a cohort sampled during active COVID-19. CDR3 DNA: TGTGCCAGCAGCCCCACACCCCGGGTCCCCTCCTATGGCTACACCTTC. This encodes CASSPTPRVPSYGYTF.